The 23 T cell receptor beta chains given below trace back to one sample, sequenced in a study of T cell clonality in common variable immunodeficiency. Sequencing used immunoSEQ multiplex PCR; TCRdb keeps in-frame clones, though not all of them. This repertoire holds approximately 40,000 clones, and none appear only once. Material: peripheral blood mononuclear cells. All receptors derive from a person aged 18 to 75 in good health.

This clone was seen repeatedly, ten times or more. The read halts 3 residues ahead of the CDR3 end, with the missing end drawn from the germline J gene. The genes are TRBV20-1 and TRBJ2-1; tentatively, D is TRBD2 (5 bases). This CDR3 is built from 11 residues. Trimming removed 3 bases at V and 6 bases at J, with 6 bases between. Looked up from germline, CDR1 is DFQATT and CDR2 is SNEGSKA (reference sequence). The CDR3: CSARRANEQFF. Incomplete CDR3 DNA: TGCAGTGCTAGGAGGGCCAATGAG.

This clone showed up many times. The read terminates 3 residues ahead of where the CDR3 ends, so the germline J gene completes it. The rearrangement uses TRBV5-1 and TRBJ1-5; TRBD1 might be the D (6 bases). Germline-derived CDR1 and CDR2 are SGHRS and YFSETQ. The V end lost 1 base, the J end lost 5 bases, and 10 bases lay between the germline ends. This CDR3 has 14 amino acids. Incomplete CDR3 DNA: TGCGCCAGCAGCTTGAGAACAGGGCATCAGCCC. Translation: CASSLRTGHQP. The whole CDR3 protein is CASSLRTGHQPQHF.

This clone came up many times. CDR3 DNA, as far as it was read: TGCGCCAGCAGCGTGGGGACGGCGGGGGAGACC. Protein: CASSVGTAGET. In full, the CDR3 is CASSVGTAGETQYF. The V and J genes are TRBV5-1 and TRBJ2-5, with a weak D call TRBD2 (6 bases). The CDR3 end falls 3 residues outside the read, so it is completed with the germline J gene. Trimming left V 4 bases short and J 5 bases short, with 15 bases between. This CDR3 comprises 14 residues. From germline, CDR1 is SGHRS and CDR2 YFSETQ.

Comment on this clone: The read gets to within 3 residues of the CDR3 end, and the germline J gene fills in the rest. J is TRBJ2-7 and V is TRBV5-8; D gene ambiguous. The CDR3 totals 11 residues. Per germline, CDR1 SGHTS and CDR2 YDEGEE. V was trimmed by 5 bases and J by 6 bases, leaving 9 bases between them. CDR3 DNA (partial): TGTGCCAGCAGTCCCGTTTTCGAG. Encoded protein: CASSPVFE. The whole CDR3 protein reads CASSPVFEQYF.

This clone was detected many times. A junction boundary mismatches the germline segment, possibly from a read error. The read terminates 3 residues before the CDR3 end, so the remaining end is supplied by the germline J gene. The rearrangement uses TRBV4-2 and TRBJ2-5; D gene unclear. CDR3 length: 14 residues. Looked up from germline, CDR1 is LGHNA and CDR2 is YNFKEQ. The DNA read from the CDR3 is TGCGCCAGCAGCCAAGGTACAGATGGGGAGACC. This codes for CASSQGTDGET. The whole CDR3 sequence reads CASSQGTDGETQYF.

This clone was counted at least ten times. The CDR3 goes on 3 residues after the read ends, and that part is filled in from the germline J gene. V is TRBV7-6 and J is TRBJ2-1, with D unresolved. Germline V gives CDR1 SGHVS, CDR2 FNYEAQ. With 3 bases removed from V and 4 bases from J, the gap between germline ends came to 7 bases. This CDR3 has 13 residues. The sequenced part of the CDR3 DNA is TGTGCCAGCAGCTTCACAGTGTACAATGAG. This codes for CASSFTVYNE. The complete CDR3 protein is CASSFTVYNEQFF.

This clone has a count of ten or more. Sequencing ends 3 residues short of the CDR3 end; the germline J gene provides the rest. The J gene is TRBJ2-1, the V gene TRBV2; TRBD2 might be the D (7 bases). Per the germline V gene, CDR1 is SNHLY and CDR2 is FYNNEI. The CDR3 loop spans 16 amino acids. V was shortened by 0 bases and J by 9 bases, with 18 bases between the two germline ends. Here the CDR3 reads CASSEALQGPGGEQFF. The part of the CDR3 DNA that was read is TGTGCCAGCAGTGAAGCGCTTCAGGGGCCGGGGGGTGAG.

In its sample, this clone was seen many times. The CDR3 spells CASSRTSSTLNTGELFF. CDR3 DNA (partial): TGCGCCAGCAGCCGAACATCTAGCACACTGAACACCGGGGAG. The V and J genes are TRBV5-1 and TRBJ2-2; D may be TRBD2 (5 bases). From the germline J gene comes the end of the CDR3, since the read stops 3 residues before it. Germline CDR1 is SGHRS and CDR2 is YFSETQ. The CDR3 contains 17 residues. V lost 4 bases to trimming and J lost 1 base, with 17 bases between them. Full variable domain (rest looked up from reference TRBV5-1 and TRBJ2-2): KAGVTQTPRYLIKTRGQQVTLSCSPISGHRSVSWYQQTPGQGLQFLFEYFSETQRNKGNFPGRFSGRQFSNSRSEMNVSTLELGDSALYLCASSRTSSTLNTGELFFGEGSRLTVL.

This clone was recorded many times. The CDR3 goes on 3 residues after the read ends, and that part is filled in from the germline J gene. V and J are TRBV7-2 and TRBJ1-6; TRBD1 might be the D (5 bases). Trimming cost V 2 bases and J 9 bases, with 11 bases left between them. The CDR3 is made up of 14 amino acids. The germline CDR1 and CDR2 sequences are SGHTA and FQGNSA. The part of the CDR3 DNA that was read is TGTGCCAGCAGCTTACAGGGTAGGAGTTCACCC. Its translation is CASSLQGRSSP. The complete CDR3 sequence is CASSLQGRSSPLHF.

Many counts were recorded for this clone. The junction shows a germline mismatch at one end, possibly a read error. The read is 3 residues too short to cover the CDR3 end, so that end is filled in from the germline J gene. The chain joins TRBV5-6 to TRBJ1-1; TRBD1 is a possible D gene (6 bases). CDR1 and CDR2 from the germline V gene are SGHDT and YYEEEE. The CDR3 consists of 14 residues. The CDR3 protein is CASSLGAGDTEAFF. CDR3 DNA, as far as it was read: TGTGCCAGCAGTTTGGGGGCGGGGGACACTGAA.

This clone was seen many times. The read falls 3 residues short of the CDR3 end, and the missing part is taken from the germline J gene. The rearrangement links TRBV7-3 to TRBJ1-1, with D hard to call. Germline-derived CDR1 and CDR2 are SGHTA and FQGTGA. The CDR3 has 13 amino acids. Between the trimmed V and J ends, which lost 5 bases and 3 bases, there was a span of 10 bases. Here the CDR3 reads CASSPTRDTEAFF. CDR3 DNA, as far as it was read: TGTGCCAGCAGCCCCACACGGGACACTGAA.

This clone was recorded many times. The read ends 3 residues early relative to the CDR3; the germline J gene fills the gap. The gene calls are TRBV5-1 and TRBJ2-2; the match to TRBD2 covers 9 bases. Germline V gene data show CDR1 as SGHRS and CDR2 as YFSETQ. CDR3 length: 16 residues. Losses at the gene ends were 3 bases for V and 6 bases for J; bases not matched to a gene: 9. CDR3 DNA, as far as it was read: TGCGCCAGCAGCTGGGGGACTAGCCGAGGTGCCGGGGAG. Its protein is CASSWGTSRGAGE. The entire CDR3 is CASSWGTSRGAGELFF.

This clone was seen repeatedly, ten times or more. The junction does not match germline at one end; this may be a read error. Coverage ceases 3 residues before the CDR3 finishes, and the germline J gene fills in the end. V and J are TRBV4-2 and TRBJ2-1; D is undetermined. CDR3 size: 15 residues. Germline lookup yields CDR1 LGHNA and CDR2 YNFKEQ. This chain's CDR3 is CASSLLRSSDNEQFF. CDR3 bases read: TGCGCCAGCAGCCTCCTCAGGAGCTCGGACAATGAG.

In its sample, this clone was seen many times. The DNA ends 3 residues before the CDR3 does, and the rest of the CDR3 is filled in from the germline J gene. The V gene is TRBV28, the J gene TRBJ1-2; tentative D call: TRBD1 (6 bases). Germline-derived CDR1 and CDR2 are MDHEN and SYDVKM. This CDR3 contains 14 residues. The sequenced CDR3 bases are TGTGCCAGCAGTTTATACAGGGAAGTGCGGGGC. Residues: CASSLYREVRG. The whole CDR3 protein is CASSLYREVRGYTF.

In regard to this clone: The junction departs from the called germline gene at one end, perhaps through a read error. The CDR3 end is not reached by the read, which stops 3 residues before it; the germline J gene fills it in. The V gene is TRBV7-9, the J gene TRBJ2-7, with 9 positions matching TRBD2. In germline, CDR1 is SEHNR, CDR2 FQNEAQ (reference sequence). The CDR3 runs to 14 residues. Incomplete CDR3 DNA: TGTTCCAGCAGCGCCCAGCGGGGGGCCTACGAG. Protein sequence: CSSSAQRGAYE. From start to end, the CDR3 is CSSSAQRGAYEQYF.

There are many counts of this clone. The CDR3 end is not reached by the read, which stops 3 residues before it; the germline J gene fills it in. The V call is TRBV28, the J call TRBJ1-1; no firm D call. The germline V gene has CDR1 MDHEN and CDR2 SYDVKM. V was pared by 5 bases and J by 5 bases, with 18 bases between. This CDR3 contains 15 residues. Here the CDR3 reads CASSRLFRSGTEAFF. The covered CDR3 bases are TGTGCCAGCAGTCGCCTTTTCAGAAGCGGTACTGAA.

The sample holds many counts of this clone. With the read ending 3 residues before the CDR3 end, the germline J gene is used to fill in that end. This same CDR3 is encoded by further DNA sequences in the sample. The rearrangement uses TRBV20-1 and TRBJ1-1; D perhaps matches TRBD1 (5 bases). Germline V CDR1 and CDR2: DFQATT, SNEGSKA (reference sequence). V lost 3 bases, J lost 3 bases, and 8 bases lay in between. The CDR3 sequence is 12 residues long. CDR3 in amino acids: CSARTGDTEAFF. The CDR3 DNA, read in part, is TGCAGTGCTAGGACGGGGGACACTGAA.

This clone was counted many times. Relative to the germline gene, one junction end is altered; a read error may explain this. The CDR3 end falls 3 residues outside the read, so it is completed with the germline J gene. The V and J genes are TRBV19 and TRBJ1-4; D unclear. The CDR3 is 13 residues long. The germline V gene encodes CDR1 LNHDA and CDR2 SQIVND (reference sequence). CDR3 DNA, as far as it was read: TGTGCCAGTAGTCTAGACTCTAGGGAAAAA. This gives the protein CASSLDSREK. The complete CDR3 reads CASSLDSREKLFF.

This clone showed up many times. The read terminates 3 residues ahead of where the CDR3 ends, so the germline J gene completes it. J is TRBJ2-5 and V is TRBV11-2; TRBD2 agrees at 11 bases. CDR1 and CDR2 from the germline V gene are SGHAT and FQNNGV. The CDR3 covers 15 residues. V was pared by 3 bases and J by 5 bases, with 5 bases of the junction left unmatched. CDR3 in amino acids: CASSFSGGAGETQYF. Incomplete CDR3 DNA: TGTGCCAGCAGCTTTAGCGGGGGGGCCGGGGAGACC.

This clone occurred a few times. With a much larger clone just one base away, this may be a read error. The CDR3 is cut off 3 residues early in the read; its end comes from the germline J gene. The gene calls are TRBV5-1 and TRBJ1-4; a possible D gene is TRBD1 (5 bases). Per germline, CDR1 SGHRS and CDR2 YFSETQ. The CDR3 has 15 amino acids. This CDR3 reads CASSSDSSGANVLFF. The DNA read from the CDR3 is TGCGCCAGCAGCTCCGACAGCTCTGGGGCCAACGTA.

This clone was counted at least ten times. The CDR3 end lies 3 residues beyond the end of the read and is filled in from the germline J gene. The rearrangement uses TRBV5-1 and TRBJ2-5; 7 bases align to TRBD1. CDR1 SGHRS and CDR2 YFSETQ come from the germline V gene. The CDR3 totals 18 residues. V was clipped by 2 bases and J by 0 bases; unmatched bases: 13. The CDR3 bases that were read are TGCGCCAGCAGCTTCTTCGTTCAACAGGGGATCAACCAAGAGACC. Translation gives CASSFFVQQGINQET. The whole CDR3 sequence is CASSFFVQQGINQETQYF.

This clone was observed at least ten times. The read halts 3 residues ahead of the CDR3 end, with the missing end drawn from the germline J gene. The chain links TRBV7-3 to TRBJ1-1; weak D call: TRBD1 (5 bases). V lost 8 bases and J lost 5, with 15 bases in between. CDR3 length: 13 amino acids. Germline V gene lookup returns CDR1 SGHTA and CDR2 FQGTGA. The part of the CDR3 DNA that was read is TGTGCCAGCGGCGGGGGGGTTCGGACTGAA. Its protein is CASGGGVRTE. The whole CDR3 protein is CASGGGVRTEAFF.

This clone has ten or more counts. The junction and the germline gene differ at one end; a read error may be behind it. The read terminates 3 residues before the CDR3 end, so the remaining end is supplied by the germline J gene. The J gene is TRBJ1-1, the V gene TRBV10-3; a weak D match, TRBD1 (6 bases). Germline CDR1 reads ENHRY; CDR2 reads SYGVKD. This CDR3 is 11 amino acids long. CDR3 protein: CVISDGTKAFF. The sequenced CDR3 bases are TGTGTCATCAGTGATGGGACAAAG.